The 5 T cell receptor beta chains below come from one sample, sequenced in a study of blood T cell repertoires in COVID-19 (dated by TCRdb to the early 2020s). Libraries came from the immunoSEQ multiplex PCR assay. TCRdb holds this immuneACCESS table with in-frame rearrangements only. Some clones are missing; in checked studies, unresolved V genes explain under half, and the rest has no known cause. For this sample the table gives roughly 130,000 clones, of which 90% were detected only once. The ten largest clones add up to roughly 4.8% of the sample. The specimen sequenced was peripheral blood. All receptors derive from a man in his sixties with COVID-19, enrolled during active disease.

The rearrangement links TRBV5-1 to TRBJ1-5; TRBD1 is a possible D gene (6 bases). Deletions cut 0 bases from V and 5 bases from J, with 9 bases between. Looked up from germline, CDR1 is SGHRS and CDR2 is YFSETQ. The CDR3 consists of 14 residues. The CDR3 region is CASSLGTADQPQHF. The CDR3 nucleotides are TGCGCCAGCAGCTTGGGGACAGCTGATCAGCCCCAGCATTTT.

The CDR3 protein is CASSFVSGGNTEAFF. The DNA for the CDR3 is TGTGCCAGCAGTTTTGTGTCCGGAGGGAACACTGAAGCTTTCTTT. The V call is TRBV28, the J call TRBJ1-1; D is ambiguous. This CDR3 comprises 15 residues. Germline values: CDR1 MDHEN, CDR2 SYDVKM. V was cut by 3 bases and J by 1 base, with 12 bases left in between.

J is TRBJ1-1 and V is TRBV10-1, with TRBD1 as a possible D gene (6 bases). Deletions cut 6 bases from V and 1 base from J, with 12 bases between. The CDR3 runs 14 residues. The germline V gene encodes CDR1 WNHNN and CDR2 SYGVQD (reference sequence). CDR3 amino acids: CASSPRTANTEAFF. CDR3 nucleotide sequence: TGCGCCAGCAGCCCCCGGACAGCGAACACTGAAGCTTTCTTT.

The V gene is TRBV29-1, the J gene TRBJ2-3, with 8 bases identical to TRBD2. After removal of 7 bases from V and 2 bases from J, the junction contained 8 bases not matched to a gene. Germline lookup yields CDR1 SQVTM and CDR2 ANQGSEA. This CDR3 is built from 14 residues. In DNA form, the CDR3 reads TGCAGCGGCCGGGGGGGAGATGCCACAGATACGCAGTATTTT. As protein: CSGRGGDATDTQYF.

The chain uses TRBV7-2 and TRBJ2-7; D is unclear. Germline V gives CDR1 SGHTA, CDR2 FQGNSA. Trimming took off 5 bases at V and 0 bases at J, with 11 bases between the two ends. CDR3 length: 14 amino acids. CDR3 sequence reads: CASSQDSFSYEQYF. The CDR3 nucleotides are TGTGCCAGCAGCCAAGACTCATTCTCCTACGAGCAGTACTTC.